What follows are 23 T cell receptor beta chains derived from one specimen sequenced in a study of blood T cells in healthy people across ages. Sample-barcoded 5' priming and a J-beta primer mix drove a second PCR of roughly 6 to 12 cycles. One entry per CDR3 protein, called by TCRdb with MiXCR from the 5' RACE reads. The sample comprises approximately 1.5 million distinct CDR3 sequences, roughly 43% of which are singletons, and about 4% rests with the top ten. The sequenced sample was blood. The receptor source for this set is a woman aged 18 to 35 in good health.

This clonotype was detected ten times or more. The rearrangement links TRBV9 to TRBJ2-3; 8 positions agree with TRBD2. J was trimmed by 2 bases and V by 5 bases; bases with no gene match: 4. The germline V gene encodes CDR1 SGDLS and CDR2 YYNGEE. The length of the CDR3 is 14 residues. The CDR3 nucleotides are TGTGCCAGCAGTTACGGGGGGGCCACAGATACGCAGTATTTT. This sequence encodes CASSYGGATDTQYF.

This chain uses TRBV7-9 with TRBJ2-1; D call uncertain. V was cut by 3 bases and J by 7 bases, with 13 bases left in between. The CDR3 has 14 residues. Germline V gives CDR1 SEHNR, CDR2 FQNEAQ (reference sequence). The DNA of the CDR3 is TGTGCCAGCAGCTTCTCTAGGGTCGAGAATGAGCAGTTCTTC. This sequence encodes CASSFSRVENEQFF.

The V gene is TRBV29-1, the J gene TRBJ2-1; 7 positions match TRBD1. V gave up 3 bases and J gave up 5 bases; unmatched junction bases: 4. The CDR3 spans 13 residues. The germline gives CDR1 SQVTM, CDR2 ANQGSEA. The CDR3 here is CSVERQGDNEQFF. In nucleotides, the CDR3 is TGCAGCGTTGAGCGACAGGGAGACAATGAGCAGTTCTTC.

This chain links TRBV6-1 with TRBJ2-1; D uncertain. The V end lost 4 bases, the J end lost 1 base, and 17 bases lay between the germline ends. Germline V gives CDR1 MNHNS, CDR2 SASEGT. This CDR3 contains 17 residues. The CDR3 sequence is CASSGPTARGSYNEQFF. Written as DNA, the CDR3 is TGTGCCAGCAGTGGACCGACCGCCAGAGGATCCTACAATGAGCAGTTCTTC.

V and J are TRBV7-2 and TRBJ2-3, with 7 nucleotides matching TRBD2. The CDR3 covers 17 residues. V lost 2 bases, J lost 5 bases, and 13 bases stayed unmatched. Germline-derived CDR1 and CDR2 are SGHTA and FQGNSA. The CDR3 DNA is TGTGCCAGCAGCTTACCTGCCTATAGCGGGTTTCTAGATACGCAGTATTTT. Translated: CASSLPAYSGFLDTQYF.

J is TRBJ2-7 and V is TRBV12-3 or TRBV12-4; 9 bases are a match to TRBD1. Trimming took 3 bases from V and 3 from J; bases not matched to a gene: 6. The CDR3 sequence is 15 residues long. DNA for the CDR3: TGTGCCAGCAGTTTGGAGACAGGGGGGGTCTACGAGCAGTACTTC. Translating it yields CASSLETGGVYEQYF.

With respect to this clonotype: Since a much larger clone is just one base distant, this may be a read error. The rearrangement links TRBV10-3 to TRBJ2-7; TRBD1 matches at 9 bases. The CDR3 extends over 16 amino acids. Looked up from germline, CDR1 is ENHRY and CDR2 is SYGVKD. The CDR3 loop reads CAISEPGQGSSYGQYF. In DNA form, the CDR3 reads TGTGCCATCAGTGAGCCCGGACAGGGGAGCTCCTACGGGCAGTACTTC.

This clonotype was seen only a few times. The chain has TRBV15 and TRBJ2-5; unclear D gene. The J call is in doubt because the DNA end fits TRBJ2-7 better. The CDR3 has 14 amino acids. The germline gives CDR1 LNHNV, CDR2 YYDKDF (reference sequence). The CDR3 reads CATKDADRAYEQYF. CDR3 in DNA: TGTGCCACCAAGGACGCGGACCGCGCCTACGAGCAGTACTTC.

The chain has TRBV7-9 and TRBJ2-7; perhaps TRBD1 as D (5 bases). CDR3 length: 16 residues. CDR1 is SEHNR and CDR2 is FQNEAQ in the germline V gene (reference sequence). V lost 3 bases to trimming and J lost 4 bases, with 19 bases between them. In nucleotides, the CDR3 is TGTGCCAGCAGCTTCAGCGAGAAGGGGCCAAGGTACGAGCAGTACTTC. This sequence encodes CASSFSEKGPRYEQYF.

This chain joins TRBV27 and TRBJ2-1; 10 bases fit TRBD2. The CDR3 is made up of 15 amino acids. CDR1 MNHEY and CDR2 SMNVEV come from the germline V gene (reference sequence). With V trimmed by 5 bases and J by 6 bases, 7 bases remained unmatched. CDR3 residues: CASSTQRGGPNEQFF. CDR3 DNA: TGTGCCAGCAGTACCCAGCGGGGGGGCCCCAATGAGCAGTTCTTC.

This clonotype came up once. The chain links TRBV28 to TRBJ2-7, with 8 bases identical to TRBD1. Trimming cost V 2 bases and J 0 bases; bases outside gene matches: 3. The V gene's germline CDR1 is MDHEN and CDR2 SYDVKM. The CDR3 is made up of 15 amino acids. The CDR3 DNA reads TGTGCCAGCAGTTTAGACAGGGGAACCTCCTACGAGCAGTACTTC. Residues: CASSLDRGTSYEQYF.

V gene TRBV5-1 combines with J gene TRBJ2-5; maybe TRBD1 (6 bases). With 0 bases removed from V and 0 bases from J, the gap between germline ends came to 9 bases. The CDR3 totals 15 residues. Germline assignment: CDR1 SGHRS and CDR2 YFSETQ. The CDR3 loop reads CASSLDWGHQETQYF. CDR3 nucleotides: TGCGCCAGCAGCTTGGATTGGGGGCACCAAGAGACCCAGTACTTC.

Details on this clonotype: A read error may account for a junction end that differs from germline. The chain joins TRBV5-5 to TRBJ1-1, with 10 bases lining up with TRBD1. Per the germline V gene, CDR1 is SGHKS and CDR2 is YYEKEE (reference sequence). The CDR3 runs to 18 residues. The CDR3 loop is CASSLLGQGETMNTEAFF. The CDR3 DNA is TGCGCCAGCAGCTTGCTTGGACAGGGGGAAACCATGAACACTGAAGCTTTCTTT.

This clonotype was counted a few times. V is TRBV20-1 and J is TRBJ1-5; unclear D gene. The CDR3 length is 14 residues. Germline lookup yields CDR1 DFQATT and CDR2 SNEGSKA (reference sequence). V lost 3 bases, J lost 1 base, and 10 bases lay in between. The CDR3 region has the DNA TGCAGTGCTAGTTGGGGAAGGAGCAATCAGCCCCAGCATTTT. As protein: CSASWGRSNQPQHF.

The CDR3 DNA is TGTGCCAGCAGCTTATCCAGGGACGCTGAAGCTTTCTTT. It yields the protein CASSLSRDAEAFF. The chain couples TRBV7-3 to TRBJ1-1; a possible D gene is TRBD1 (5 bases). CDR3 length: 13 amino acids. Germline lookup yields CDR1 SGHTA and CDR2 FQGTGA. V lost 2 bases and J 6 bases, leaving 10 bases between the germline ends.

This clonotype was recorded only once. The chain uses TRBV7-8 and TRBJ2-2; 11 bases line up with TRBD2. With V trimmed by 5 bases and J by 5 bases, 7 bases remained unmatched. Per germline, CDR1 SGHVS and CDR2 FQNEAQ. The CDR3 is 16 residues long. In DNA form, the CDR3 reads TGTGCCAGCAGCATTACTAGCGGGGGCAATACCGGGGAGCTGTTTTTT. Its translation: CASSITSGGNTGELFF.

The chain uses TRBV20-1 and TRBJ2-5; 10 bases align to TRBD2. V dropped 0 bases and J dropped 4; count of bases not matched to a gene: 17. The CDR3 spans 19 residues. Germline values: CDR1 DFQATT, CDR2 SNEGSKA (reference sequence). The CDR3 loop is CSARDPVLAGSGHLETQYF. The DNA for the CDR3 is TGCAGTGCTAGAGACCCTGTACTAGCGGGGAGCGGTCATTTAGAGACCCAGTACTTC.

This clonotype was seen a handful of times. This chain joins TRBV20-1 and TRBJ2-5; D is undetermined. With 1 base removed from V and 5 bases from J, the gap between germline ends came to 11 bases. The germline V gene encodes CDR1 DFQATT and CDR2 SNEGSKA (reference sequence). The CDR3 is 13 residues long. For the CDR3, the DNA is TGCAGTGCTAGAGGAAGAAGGTTTGAGACCCAGTACTTC. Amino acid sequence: CSARGRRFETQYF.

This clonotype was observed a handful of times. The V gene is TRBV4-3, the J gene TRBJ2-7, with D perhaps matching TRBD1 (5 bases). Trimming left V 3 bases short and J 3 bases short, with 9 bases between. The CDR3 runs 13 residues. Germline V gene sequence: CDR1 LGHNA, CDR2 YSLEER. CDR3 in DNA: TGCGCCAGCAGCCATGGCAGGGACTACGAGCAGTACTTC. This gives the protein CASSHGRDYEQYF.

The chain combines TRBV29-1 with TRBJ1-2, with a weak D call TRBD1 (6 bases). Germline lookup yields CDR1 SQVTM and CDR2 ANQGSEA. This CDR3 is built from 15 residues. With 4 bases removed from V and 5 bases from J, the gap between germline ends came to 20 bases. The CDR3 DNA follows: TGCAGCGTTGGGTCACAGGGATCGCCACCTTATGGCTACACCTTC. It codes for CSVGSQGSPPYGYTF.

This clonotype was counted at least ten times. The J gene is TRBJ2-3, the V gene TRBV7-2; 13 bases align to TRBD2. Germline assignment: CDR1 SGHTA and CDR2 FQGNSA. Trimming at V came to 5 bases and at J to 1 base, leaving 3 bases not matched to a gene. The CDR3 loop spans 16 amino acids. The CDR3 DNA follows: TGTGCCAGCAGCACCGGACTAGCGGGGGGCACAGATACGCAGTATTTT. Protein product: CASSTGLAGGTDTQYF.

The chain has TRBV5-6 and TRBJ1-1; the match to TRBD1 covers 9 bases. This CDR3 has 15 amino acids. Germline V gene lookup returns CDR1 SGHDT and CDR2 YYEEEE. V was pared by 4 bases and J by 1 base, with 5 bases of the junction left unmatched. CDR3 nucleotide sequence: TGTGCCAGCAGCCGGACAGGGGTAACGAACACTGAAGCTTTCTTT. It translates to CASSRTGVTNTEAFF. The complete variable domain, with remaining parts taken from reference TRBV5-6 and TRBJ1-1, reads DAGVTQSPTHLIKTRGQQVTLRCSPKSGHDTVSWYQQALGQGPQFIFQYYEEEERQRGNFPDRFSGHQFPNYSSELNVNALLLGDSALYLCASSRTGVTNTEAFFGQGTRLTVV.

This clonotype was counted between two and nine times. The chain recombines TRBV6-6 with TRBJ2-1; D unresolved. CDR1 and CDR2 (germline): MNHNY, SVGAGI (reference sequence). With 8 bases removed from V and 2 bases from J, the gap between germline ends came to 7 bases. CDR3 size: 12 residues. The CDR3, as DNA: TGTGCCAGCGGTTGGACCTACAATGAGCAGTTCTTC. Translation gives CASGWTYNEQFF.